This TCR beta chain comes out of a study of identical twins. Germline-derived CDR1 and CDR2 are SGHDN and FVKESK. Trimming left V 4 bases short and J 6 bases short, with 14 bases between. This CDR3 region has 14 residues. TCRdb itself ran the 5' RACE reads through MiXCR, one entry per CDR3 protein. The table includes 350,000 or so distinct CDR3 sequences, 10% to 15% detected once. The same data also went into a second study, on yellow fever vaccine responses in identical twins.

This sequence originates from a woman under 30 in good health. Source material: CD8+ T cells sorted from blood. V is TRBV14 and J is TRBJ2-3, with unresolved D. The CDR3 coding sequence is TGTGCCAGCAGCCTTCAAACGAGCTGGGATACGCAGTATTTT. This sequence encodes CASSLQTSWDTQYF. Filled out from reference TRBV14 and TRBJ2-3, the complete variable domain reads EAGVTQFPSHSVIEKGQTVTLRCDPISGHDNLYWYRRVMGKEIKFLLHFVKESKQDESGMPNNRFLAERTGGTYSTLKVQPAELEDSGVYFCASSLQTSWDTQYFGPGTRLTVL.